This paragraph covers one T cell receptor (beta chain) sequence. There is no known antigen for this receptor. This specimen comes from a study of T cells expressing NK-cell markers (dated by TCRdb to the early 2020s). Turning to the overall study: Three sorted T-cell subsets (CD3+CD56+NKG2C+, CD3+CD56+NKG2C- and CD3+CD56-NKG2C+) from under ten donors had their TCR beta-chain repertoires profiled. Of the eight sequenced donors, seven were found to be HCMV-seropositive and one was found to be HCMV-seronegative. Randomly selected healthy volunteers, three men and five women, were used as the eight sequenced donors. Sequencing of the libraries produced 2 x 150 bp reads on Illumina HiSeq 2000/2500, MiSeq or NextSeq.

General study outcomes and caveats: Those dominant clonotypes were again the most abundant among CD3+CD56-NKG2C+ cells in a few donors, at about 25-60.1%. Whether the expanded NKG2C-expressing T cell clones were specific for HCMV antigens was left unclear. For roughly 6 donors, the dominant CD3+CD56+NKG2C+ clonotypes were among the top 10 CD8+ clonotypes and accounted for roughly 1.0-7.5% of CD8+ T cells.

To determine HCMV serostatus, a commercial ELISA kit was used to detect HCMV-specific IgG in serum. Peripheral blood mononuclear cells were isolated from blood by Ficoll density gradient centrifugation. From the germline V gene, CDR1 is MNHNS and CDR2 is SASEGT. Including cysteine and phenylalanine, the CDR3 has 17 amino acids. Only the protein is on record. Sequencing was carried out with an Illumina HiSeq 2000. 5'RACE template switching, by which a universal primer site and unique molecular identifiers were added, was used to make TCR beta cDNA libraries. Synthesis of cDNA was primed from the TCR beta constant segment and was followed by two consecutive PCR amplification steps. Regarding the original processing steps: MIGEC handled demultiplexing of the reads and grouping by UMI, while MiTCR was used to assemble and quantify clonotypes. To remove erroneous sequences, TCR cDNA sequences were retained only when supported by two or more reads. Downstream repertoire analysis used the tcR package, and clonotypes were matched across fractions by CDR3 nucleotide sequence plus V segment. VDJmatch was used to annotate antigen specificity against VDJdb, with one amino acid substitution in CDR3 allowed. Through TCRdb reprocessing, the reads give one entry per CDR3 protein sequence; DNA is omitted. V and J calls and clone size were set by TCRdb, not the authors. Per the sample table, the count is roughly 280,000 distinct CDR3 sequences. Together, the top ten hold about 0.4% of the sample.

The rearrangement joined TRBV6-1 to TRBJ2-3; the D call from TCRdb, TRBD2, cannot be confirmed without DNA. The TCR was taken from a man younger than 35 in good health. Donor details come from another sample of the same person, matched by shared clones. The sequenced sample was blood T cells: a sorted CD56 or NKG2C T cell subset, CD4+ or CD8+ T cells, or bulk PBMC T cells (not recorded which). The CDR3 protein: CASIERTSGTSTDTQYF.